Below are 28 T cell receptor beta chains sequenced from a single sample in a study of sequential checkpoint blockade in melanoma. Repertoires were generated with immunoSEQ multiplex PCR, while TCRdb's copy carries only in-frame clones and drops some. The table includes some 9,200 clones, less than 30% detected once. Stated treatment: randomized to nivolumab then ipilimumab (arm A) or the reverse (arm B). Sequenced here: tumor tissue (inferred from file names), sampled from a patient given nivolumab and ipilimumab in sequence. These receptors originate from a human donor with melanoma.

This clone appeared once. This chain uses TRBV30 with TRBJ1-2, with D hard to call. This CDR3 comprises 12 residues. Per germline, CDR1 GTSNPN and CDR2 SVGIG (reference sequence). V dropped 2 bases and J dropped 4 bases, with 8 bases sitting between them. The CDR3 DNA sequence: TGTGCCTGGAGTCCGGGTTCCTATGGCTACACCTTC. Translating gives CAWSPGSYGYTF.

This clone has more than one count but fewer than ten. The V gene is TRBV28, the J gene TRBJ1-6, with D tentatively TRBD1 (6 bases). The CDR3 has 13 amino acids. CDR1 and CDR2 from the germline V gene are MDHEN and SYDVKM. The V end lost 10 bases, the J end lost 6 bases, and 13 bases lay between the germline ends. CDR3 region: CATTTGVNSPLHF. The CDR3 bases are TGTGCCACCACGACAGGTGTTAATTCACCCCTCCACTTT.

The chain combines TRBV5-1 with TRBJ1-6; D unclear. The germline V gene encodes CDR1 SGHRS and CDR2 YFSETQ. This CDR3 has 14 residues. V lost 5 bases and J 6 bases, leaving 12 bases between the germline ends. The CDR3 region has the DNA TGCGCCAGCAGTATTGAGGGTTCTAATTCACCCCTCCACTTT. This codes for CASSIEGSNSPLHF.

In its sample, this clone was seen many times. DNA of the CDR3: TGTGCCAGCAGCAAATCGGGTGCGGGGGGTATCGACACTGAAGCTTTCTTT. Encoded protein: CASSKSGAGGIDTEAFF. This chain joins TRBV11-3 and TRBJ1-1, with D possibly matching TRBD1 (5 bases). Germline V gene sequence: CDR1 SGHNT, CDR2 YENEEA. CDR3 length equals 17 residues. The V and J ends lost 5 bases and 3 bases respectively, with 22 bases between them. Filled out from reference TRBV11-3 and TRBJ1-1, the complete variable domain reads EAGVVQSPRYKIIEKKQPVAFWCNPISGHNTLYWYLQNLGQGPELLIRYENEEAVDDSQLPKDRFSAERLKGVDSTLKIQPAELGDSAVYLCASSKSGAGGIDTEAFFGQGTRLTVV.

This clone has more than one count but fewer than ten. The rearrangement links TRBV28 to TRBJ1-2; D call uncertain. Germline-derived CDR1 and CDR2 are MDHEN and SYDVKM. This CDR3 has 13 amino acids. The germline V and J ends were trimmed by 3 bases and 1 base, with 6 bases remaining between them. The CDR3 DNA sequence: TGTGCCAGCAGTTTCCACTTTAACTATGGCTACACCTTC. Translated, it gives CASSFHFNYGYTF.

The table lists this clone with a few counts. Germline is not matched at one junction end, which may reflect a read error. This chain connects TRBV6-8 to TRBJ1-4, with D tentatively TRBD1 (6 bases). This CDR3 spans 14 amino acids. Germline loops: CDR1 MNHGY, CDR2 SAAAGT. The CDR3 protein is CAISSGGDDEKLFF. CDR3 DNA: TGTGCCATCAGTTCCGGGGGCGATGATGAAAAACTGTTTTTT.

The V call is TRBV5-1, the J call TRBJ1-6; D may be TRBD1 (5 bases). V lost 0 bases, J lost 7 bases, and 14 bases lay in between. CDR3 size: 16 residues. Germline CDR1 reads SGHRS; CDR2 reads YFSETQ. CDR3 nucleotide sequence: TGCGCCAGCAGCTTGGCCGGGACGGGCCTAAATTCACCCCTCCACTTT. Residues: CASSLAGTGLNSPLHF.

The chain carries TRBV6-8 and TRBJ2-5; 8 positions agree with TRBD1. The CDR3 extends over 15 amino acids. V lost 6 bases to trimming and J lost 5 bases; unmatched junction nucleotides: 11. Germline CDR1 reads MNHGY; CDR2 reads SAAAGT. CDR3 protein: CASRARRDRKETQYF. Here the CDR3 DNA reads TGTGCCAGCAGGGCGAGGAGGGACAGGAAGGAGACCCAGTACTTC.

This clone appeared a few times. This sequence joins TRBV5-1 and TRBJ2-3; 12 nucleotides line up with TRBD2. CDR1 is SGHRS, CDR2 YFSETQ, per germline. This CDR3 has 16 amino acids. V gave up 4 bases and J gave up 0 bases; unmatched junction bases: 3. The DNA of the CDR3 is TGCGCCAGCAGCCCTAGCGGGGGGGTTAGCACAGATACGCAGTATTTT. Its protein product is CASSPSGGVSTDTQYF.

In this sample, this clone turned up a few times. The chain links TRBV10-3 to TRBJ2-7; D is perhaps TRBD2 (6 bases). The CDR3 sequence is 17 residues long. V lost 0 bases and J lost 4, with 19 bases in between. The germline gives CDR1 ENHRY, CDR2 SYGVKD. CDR3 amino acids: CAISESRGKVFPYEQYF. CDR3 in DNA: TGTGCCATCAGTGAGTCTCGGGGGAAGGTCTTTCCTTACGAGCAGTACTTC.

This chain joins TRBV19 and TRBJ1-2; D is perhaps TRBD1 (5 bases). The germline CDR1 and CDR2 sequences are LNHDA and SQIVND (reference sequence). V gave up 5 bases and J gave up 2 bases, with 9 bases separating them. The CDR3 totals 13 residues. The chain's CDR3 is CASSEQDNYGYTF. The CDR3 DNA is TGTGCCAGTAGTGAACAGGACAACTATGGCTACACCTTC.

The CDR3 sequence is CASRRTSGGAEQYF. The CDR3, as DNA: TGTGCCAGCAGACGGACTAGCGGGGGTGCCGAGCAGTACTTC. The chain employs TRBV6-8 and TRBJ2-7; 13 positions match TRBD2. Germline V CDR1 and CDR2: MNHGY, SAAAGT. The CDR3 sequence is 14 residues long. Trimming at V came to 6 bases and at J to 6 bases, leaving 5 bases not matched to a gene.

This clone was picked up a small number of times. J is TRBJ1-5 and V is TRBV6-8; the match to TRBD1 covers 8 bases. This CDR3 is 19 amino acids long. Germline assignment: CDR1 MNHGY and CDR2 SAAAGT. The V segment lost 10 bases and the J segment 0 bases; nucleotides outside the gene matches: 20. The CDR3 region has the DNA TGTGCCACCTCAGGGGGCGTAAACCTTGGCGGGATTAGCAATCAGCCCCAGCATTTT. It yields the protein CATSGGVNLGGISNQPQHF.

The genes are TRBV11-3 and TRBJ1-2; 7 nucleotides agree with TRBD1. The V gene end was trimmed by 3 bases and the J gene end by 4 bases; junction bases not matched to a gene: 14. The CDR3 is 17 amino acids. Germline values: CDR1 SGHNT, CDR2 YENEEA. CDR3 sequence (DNA): TGTGCCAGCAGCTTGCTCGTAAGACAGGGCAGGGTCTATGGCTACACCTTC. Translating gives CASSLLVRQGRVYGYTF.

This clone was detected many times. The rearrangement links TRBV11-3 to TRBJ1-1, with 11 bases lining up with TRBD1. CDR1 SGHNT and CDR2 YENEEA come from the germline V gene. Trimming removed 5 bases from V and 4 bases from J; junction bases left unmatched: 9. The CDR3 has 16 amino acids. The CDR3 DNA reads TGTGCCAGCAGCCAGCAAGCCGGGACAGGGGGCACTGAAGCTTTCTTT. Amino acids: CASSQQAGTGGTEAFF.

This clone was seen repeatedly, ten times or more. V is TRBV6-8 and J is TRBJ2-7; TRBD2 matches 8 bases. The V and J ends lost 4 bases and 4 bases, in that order; junction bases with no gene match: 9. CDR3 length: 15 amino acids. The germline CDR1 and CDR2 sequences are MNHGY and SAAAGT. As DNA, the CDR3 is TGTGCCAGCAGTTCAAGCGGGGGCGTTTGGTACGAGCAGTACTTC. This gives the protein CASSSSGGVWYEQYF.

This clone was detected a few times. The chain carries TRBV6-8 and TRBJ2-1, with D possibly being TRBD1 (6 bases). The CDR3 has 15 residues. V was trimmed by 8 bases and J by 3 bases, leaving 17 bases between them. Germline V CDR1 and CDR2: MNHGY, SAAAGT. Here the CDR3 reads CASRIQGRNYNEQFF. The CDR3 DNA reads as TGTGCCAGCCGGATTCAGGGGAGAAACTACAATGAGCAGTTCTTC.

This chain connects TRBV6-8 to TRBJ2-7, with D possibly being TRBD1 (5 bases). The CDR3 contains 13 residues. V lost 10 bases, J lost 2 bases, and 15 bases lay in between. Germline V lookup: CDR1 MNHGY, CDR2 SAAAGT. The CDR3 region has the DNA TGTGCCATCAACGGCCAGGGAACCTACGAGCAGTACTTC. This gives the protein CAINGQGTYEQYF.

This clone showed up just a few times. This rearrangement joins TRBV14 to TRBJ1-1; D perhaps matches TRBD1 (6 bases). With 4 bases removed from V and 1 base from J, the gap between germline ends came to 13 bases. The CDR3 is 15 residues long. CDR1 and CDR2 (germline): SGHDN, FVKESK. The CDR3 DNA is TGTGCCAGCAGCCCACGGACAGCTCCGAACACTGAAGCTTTCTTT. Protein sequence: CASSPRTAPNTEAFF.

The chain uses TRBV29-1 and TRBJ2-2, with D possibly TRBD2 on 5 matching bases. V was clipped by 3 bases and J by 0 bases, with 11 bases between them. Germline V lookup: CDR1 SQVTM, CDR2 ANQGSEA. The CDR3 runs to 15 residues. The CDR3 region is CSVDSGNANTGELFF. CDR3 coding DNA: TGCAGCGTTGATTCCGGGAACGCGAACACCGGGGAGCTGTTTTTT.

The CDR3 DNA follows: TGTGCCAGCAGCCCGGGAGTACAGGCCGTTTCGGGGACCCAGTACTTC. The encoded protein is CASSPGVQAVSGTQYF. The chain employs TRBV11-3 and TRBJ2-5; maybe TRBD2 (6 bases). V gave up 5 bases and J gave up 7 bases, with 23 bases separating them. CDR3 size: 16 residues. CDR1 is SGHNT, CDR2 YENEEA, per germline.

The genes are TRBV6-8 and TRBJ1-1; 8 bases match TRBD1. Per germline, CDR1 MNHGY and CDR2 SAAAGT. The CDR3 contains 15 residues. V lost 5 bases to trimming and J lost 1 base; unmatched junction nucleotides: 6. CDR3 bases: TGTGCCAGCAGTACCAGGACAGGGCGGAACACTGAAGCTTTCTTT. This gives the protein CASSTRTGRNTEAFF.

The sample holds a few counts of this clone. The CDR3 spells CAWDGGVTGELFF. CDR3 sequence (DNA): TGTGCCTGGGACGGGGGGGTCACCGGGGAGCTGTTTTTT. J is TRBJ2-2 and V is TRBV30; 8 bases match TRBD2. Germline V gene lookup returns CDR1 GTSNPN and CDR2 SVGIG (reference sequence). The V segment lost 5 bases and the J segment 4 bases; nucleotides outside the gene matches: 3. The CDR3 runs to 13 residues.

The rearrangement links TRBV5-1 to TRBJ2-3; 11 bases are shared with TRBD2. CDR3 length: 16 amino acids. The V and J ends lost 2 bases and 5 bases, in that order; junction bases with no gene match: 7. From germline, CDR1 is SGHRS and CDR2 YFSETQ. In DNA form, the CDR3 reads TGCGCCAGCAGCTTAGTAGCGGGGGGGCCCGGAGATACGCAGTATTTT. Its translation is CASSLVAGGPGDTQYF. Looking up the rest from reference TRBV5-1 and TRBJ2-3 gives the full variable domain: KAGVTQTPRYLIKTRGQQVTLSCSPISGHRSVSWYQQTPGQGLQFLFEYFSETQRNKGNFPGRFSGRQFSNSRSEMNVSTLELGDSALYLCASSLVAGGPGDTQYFGPGTRLTVL.

This clone was counted ten times or more. V and J are TRBV11-3 and TRBJ1-5, with 11 bases that match TRBD1. The CDR3 has 14 amino acids. Germline lookup yields CDR1 SGHNT and CDR2 YENEEA. V dropped 5 bases and J dropped 7; count of bases not matched to a gene: 4. The CDR3 nucleotides are TGTGCCAGCAGCCGGACAGGGGGCGGACAGCCCCAGCATTTT. This translates into CASSRTGGGQPQHF.

The gene calls are TRBV12-2 and TRBJ1-3; the D segment call TRBD1 is taken from the table without a DNA check. TRBV12-2 is classified as a pseudogene. This CDR3 is built from 16 residues. In DNA form, the CDR3 reads TGTGCCACTTACTCTGGGGGGACAGCCTCTGGAAACACCATATATTTT. Translated, it gives CATYSGGTASGNTIYF.

The V gene is TRBV18, the J gene TRBJ1-2, with 7 bases identical to TRBD1. Looked up from germline, CDR1 is KGHSH and CDR2 is LQKENI. Germline trimming cut 3 bases from V and 3 bases from J; bases unmatched to any gene: 4. This CDR3 is built from 14 residues. This CDR3 is CASSPTGPDYGYTF. The CDR3 DNA is TGTGCCAGCTCACCGACAGGGCCTGACTATGGCTACACCTTC.

By frequency in the sample, this clone is medium-sized (0.01 to 0.1%). CDR3 DNA: TGTGCCTGGAGTGTACCCATCTTGGAATTAGTTTATGGCTACACCTTC. It codes for CAWSVPILELVYGYTF. This chain uses TRBV30 with TRBJ1-2; D is unresolved. The length of the CDR3 is 16 residues. Germline CDR1 is GTSNPN and CDR2 is SVGIG (reference sequence). V was shortened by 0 bases and J by 5 bases, with 19 bases between the two germline ends.